This TCR beta chain was recorded in a study of OX40 agonist ivuxolimab in advanced cancers. About the research overall: Averaging roughly 60 years in age, with a range of roughly 20 to 80, the cohort was approximately 83% male. Prior anti-PD-1, anti-PD-L1 or anti-CTLA-4 therapy was allowed; 40% had some.

The germline V gene encodes CDR1 KGHSH and CDR2 LQKENI. This CDR3 has 14 amino acids. Trimming took off 2 bases at V and 4 bases at J, with 11 bases between the two ends. Study outcomes and limitations: Both CD4+ and CD8+ T cell populations in blood had undergone clonal expansion by week 6 at 0.1 to 3.0 mg/kg. No determination was made of the antigen specificity of the expanded peripheral T cells.

Concerning this clone: What it binds is not known.

Assay: immunoSEQ multiplex PCR; the TCRdb copy retains only in-frame clones and omits some. The data contain just over 95,000 clones, around 87% of them singletons. This TCR was sampled from an adult with an advanced solid tumor such as melanoma, head and neck, liver or kidney cancer. Sample: CD4+ or CD8+ T cells sorted from blood, taken in a trial of the OX40 agonist ivuxolimab. The chain carries TRBV18 and TRBJ2-5; D uncertain. This CDR3 is CASSPMPGRETQYF. CDR3 in DNA: TGTGCCAGCTCACCAATGCCGGGTCGAGAGACCCAGTACTTC.